In its sample, the clone carrying this TCR beta chain was seen many times. What it binds is not known. The CDR3 runs 15 residues. V shed 1 base and J 6 bases; nucleotides not matched to a gene: 8. TCRdb passed the RT-PCR reads through MiXCR, listing each CDR3 protein once. The sample contains more than 150,000 distinct CDR3 sequences, about 9.3% of which appear only once. This sample was taken from a study of response to subunit inactivated influenza vaccine. Points from the study as a whole: Seasonal influenza vaccination, on each occasion, was suggested by the authors to recruit few new T cells.

The sample consisted of non-naive T cells sorted from PBMCs, taken on the day of vaccination. This receptor was taken from a man aged 45-65 years who received an inactivated influenza vaccine. J is TRBJ1-2 and V is TRBV12-3 or TRBV12-4; 7 bases align to TRBD1. CDR3 DNA: TGTGCCAGCAGTTTAGGCAGGGGGACGATTGATGGCTACACCTTC. Protein sequence: CASSLGRGTIDGYTF.